Listed below are T cell receptor beta chains from one sample, sequenced in a study of T cell repertoires in cytomegalovirus infection. TCRdb processed the reads anew with MiXCR; each CDR3 protein has one entry. The top ten clones hold roughly two thirds of a sample with over 55,000 distinct CDR3 sequences, around 20% of them seen once. For these TCRs, the target antigens are not known. The sequencing used CD8+ T cells from cultured PBMCs, collected from culture after CMV antigen stimulation. The receptors shown here come from a human donor in good health (CMV status not recorded). Some clones in this sample may be carry-over from other donors' samples. Both conserved end residues are part of each CDR3. D genes are given only for firm matches. Size tells how often a clone was seen (once, few, many) or the class of an expanded clone, and some rows leave it out.

v_call: TRBV12-3/TRBV12-4
d_call: NA
j_call: TRBJ2-1
clone_size: NA
cdr3_aa: CASSPLRDWANEQFF
cdr3_nt: TGTGCCAGCAGTCCCCTGAGGGATTGGGCCAATGAGCAGTTCTTC

v_call: TRBV6-6
d_call: NA
j_call: TRBJ1-1
clone_size: NA
cdr3_aa: CASTRNTEAFF
cdr3_nt: TGTGCCAGCACTCGTAACACTGAAGCTTTCTTT

v_call: TRBV6-5
d_call: TRBD2
j_call: TRBJ2-3
clone_size: few
cdr3_aa: CASSYSSSGVVTDTQYF
cdr3_nt: TGTGCCAGCAGTTACTCGTCTAGCGGGGTTGTCACAGATACGCAGTATTTT

v_call: TRBV27
d_call: TRBD1
j_call: TRBJ1-2
clone_size: NA
cdr3_aa: CASSWDSQYGYTF
cdr3_nt: TGTGCCAGCAGCTGGGACAGCCAGTATGGCTACACCTTC

v_call: TRBV7-9
d_call: NA
j_call: TRBJ1-3
clone_size: few
cdr3_aa: CASSPFRGPGNTIYF
cdr3_nt: TGTGCCAGCAGTCCTTTCAGGGGTCCTGGAAACACCATATATTTT

v_call: TRBV7-2
d_call: NA
j_call: TRBJ1-5
clone_size: few
cdr3_aa: CASSFGGQPQHF
cdr3_nt: TGTGCCAGCAGCTTCGGGGGACAGCCCCAGCATTTT

v_call: TRBV4-1
d_call: NA
j_call: TRBJ2-7
clone_size: NA
cdr3_aa: CASSQGWDGLSYEQYF
cdr3_nt: TGCGCCAGCAGCCAAGGATGGGACGGCCTCTCCTACGAGCAGTACTTC

v_call: TRBV7-6
d_call: NA
j_call: TRBJ2-2
clone_size: NA
cdr3_aa: CASSPQTDTNTGELFF
cdr3_nt: TGTGCCAGCAGCCCCCAGACAGACACGAACACCGGGGAGCTGTTTTTT

v_call: TRBV12-3/TRBV12-4
d_call: NA
j_call: TRBJ2-5
clone_size: NA
cdr3_aa: CASSPSPTPQETQYF
cdr3_nt: TGTGCCAGCAGTCCTAGCCCCACTCCCCAAGAGACCCAGTACTTC

v_call: TRBV7-2
d_call: NA
j_call: TRBJ2-6
clone_size: few
cdr3_aa: CASSPHRDISKKANVLTF
cdr3_nt: TGTGCCAGCAGCCCCCACCGGGACATCTCGAAAAAGGCTAACGTCCTGACTTTC

v_call: TRBV12-3/TRBV12-4
d_call: NA
j_call: TRBJ2-7
clone_size: NA
cdr3_aa: CASSLGAGASKLYEQYF
cdr3_nt: TGTGCCAGCAGTTTAGGCGCAGGGGCTAGTAAGTTGTACGAGCAGTACTTC

v_call: TRBV7-4
d_call: TRBD1
j_call: TRBJ2-4
clone_size: few
cdr3_aa: CASRQPPGQAYF
cdr3_nt: TGTGCCAGCCGCCAACCTCCGGGACAGGCGTACTTC

v_call: TRBV11-1
d_call: TRBD2
j_call: TRBJ2-5
clone_size: NA
cdr3_aa: CASSAGTSGQETQYF
cdr3_nt: TGTGCCAGCAGCGCCGGGACTAGCGGGCAAGAGACCCAGTACTTC

v_call: TRBV13
d_call: TRBD1
j_call: TRBJ2-7
clone_size: NA
cdr3_aa: CASSWGQRIYEQYF
cdr3_nt: TGTGCCAGCAGCTGGGGACAGCGAATTTACGAGCAGTACTTC